The T cell receptor beta chain described here comes from a study of STAT5B mutations in CD4+ large granular lymphocyte leukemia. Study summary: The CDR3 'QG' motif was associated with a particular HLA allele among healthy donors. Whole-study findings and limits: No patients shared main leukemic clonotypes, though roughly 25% appeared at low frequency elsewhere.

Controls came from buffy coats of healthy blood donors. Concerning this clone itself: Its antigen remains unidentified.

TCRdb's table, derived via immunoSEQ multiplex PCR, lists solely in-frame clones and lacks some. In the table there are around 30,000 clones, about three quarters of which are singletons. CDR1 SGHNT and CDR2 YYREEE come from the germline V gene (reference sequence). V lost 2 bases, J lost 1 base, and 5 bases stayed unmatched. The CDR3 length is 16 residues. This chain uses TRBV5-4 with TRBJ2-1; 8 nucleotides match TRBD2. The receptor comes from a human donor in good health. The source material was CD4+ T cells from blood buffy coats. CDR3 sequence reads: CASSFGGGPSYNEQFF. The CDR3 coding sequence is TGTGCCAGCAGCTTCGGCGGGGGGCCATCCTACAATGAGCAGTTCTTC.